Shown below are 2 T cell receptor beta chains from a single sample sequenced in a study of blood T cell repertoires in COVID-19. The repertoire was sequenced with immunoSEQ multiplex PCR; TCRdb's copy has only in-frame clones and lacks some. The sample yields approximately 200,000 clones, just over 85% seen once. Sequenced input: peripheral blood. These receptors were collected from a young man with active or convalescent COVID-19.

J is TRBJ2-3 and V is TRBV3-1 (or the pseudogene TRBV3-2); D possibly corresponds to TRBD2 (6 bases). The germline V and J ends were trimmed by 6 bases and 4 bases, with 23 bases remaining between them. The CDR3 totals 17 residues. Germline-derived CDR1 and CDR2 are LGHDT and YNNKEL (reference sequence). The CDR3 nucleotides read TGTGCCAGCAGTCGTCTAGCGTTGAGAGGGACGTCAGATACGCAGTATTTT. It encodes CASSRLALRGTSDTQYF.

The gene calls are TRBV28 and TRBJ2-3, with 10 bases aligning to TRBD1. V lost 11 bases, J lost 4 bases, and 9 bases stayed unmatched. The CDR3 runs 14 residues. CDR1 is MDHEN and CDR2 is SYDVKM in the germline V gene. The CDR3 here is CAGSRDRGPDTQYF. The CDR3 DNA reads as TGTGCCGGATCTCGGGACAGGGGCCCAGATACGCAGTATTTT.